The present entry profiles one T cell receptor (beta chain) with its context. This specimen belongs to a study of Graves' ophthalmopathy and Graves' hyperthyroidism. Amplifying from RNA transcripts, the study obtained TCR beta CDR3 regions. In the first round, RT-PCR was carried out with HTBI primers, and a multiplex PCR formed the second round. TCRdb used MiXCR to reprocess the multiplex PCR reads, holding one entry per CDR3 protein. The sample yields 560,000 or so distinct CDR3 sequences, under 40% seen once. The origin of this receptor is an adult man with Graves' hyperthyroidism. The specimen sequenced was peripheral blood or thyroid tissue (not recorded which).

The CDR3 protein is CASSQDPPTMNTEAFF. The CDR3 DNA reads as TGTGCCAGCAGCCAAGACCCCCCCACCATGAACACTGAAGCTTTCTTT. This rearrangement joins TRBV11-3 to TRBJ1-1; D is undetermined. The V gene lost 5 bases and the J gene lost 0 bases, with 16 bases spanning the gap. CDR3 length equals 16 residues. Germline assignment: CDR1 SGHNT and CDR2 YENEEA. Full variable domain (missing parts from reference TRBV11-3 and TRBJ1-1): EAGVVQSPRYKIIEKKQPVAFWCNPISGHNTLYWYLQNLGQGPELLIRYENEEAVDDSQLPKDRFSAERLKGVDSTLKIQPAELGDSAVYLCASSQDPPTMNTEAFFGQGTRLTVV.